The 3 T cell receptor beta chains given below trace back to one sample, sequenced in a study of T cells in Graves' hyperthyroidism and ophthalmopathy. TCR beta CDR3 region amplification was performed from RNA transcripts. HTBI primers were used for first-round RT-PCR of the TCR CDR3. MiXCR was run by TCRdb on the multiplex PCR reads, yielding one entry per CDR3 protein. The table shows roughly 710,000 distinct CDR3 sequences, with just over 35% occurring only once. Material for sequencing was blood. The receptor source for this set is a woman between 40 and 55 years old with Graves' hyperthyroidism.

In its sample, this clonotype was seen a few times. The CDR3 region has the DNA TGTGCCAGCAGCTTAGTTCGCTCAAGGAGCTCCTACGAGCAGTACTTC. Translated: CASSLVRSRSSYEQYF. The chain joins TRBV7-2 to TRBJ2-7; D uncertain. The V end was cut by 1 base, the J end by 0 bases, with 13 bases between. Germline CDR1 and CDR2: SGHTA and FQGNSA. The CDR3 spans 16 residues.

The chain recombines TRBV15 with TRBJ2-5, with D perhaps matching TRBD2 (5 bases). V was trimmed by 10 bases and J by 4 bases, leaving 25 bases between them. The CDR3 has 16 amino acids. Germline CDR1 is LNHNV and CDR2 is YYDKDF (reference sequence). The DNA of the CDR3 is TGTGCCAGCAGTTTATACCCGAGCGGAGTCCGAGAGACCCAGTACTTC. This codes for CASSLYPSGVRETQYF.

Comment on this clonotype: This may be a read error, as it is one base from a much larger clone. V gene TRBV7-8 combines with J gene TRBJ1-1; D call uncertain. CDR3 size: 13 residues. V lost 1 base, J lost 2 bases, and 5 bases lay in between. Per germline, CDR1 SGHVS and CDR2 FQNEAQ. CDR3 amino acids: CASSLEINTEAFF. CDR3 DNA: TGTGCCAGCAGCTTAGAGATTAACACTGAAGCTTTCTTT.